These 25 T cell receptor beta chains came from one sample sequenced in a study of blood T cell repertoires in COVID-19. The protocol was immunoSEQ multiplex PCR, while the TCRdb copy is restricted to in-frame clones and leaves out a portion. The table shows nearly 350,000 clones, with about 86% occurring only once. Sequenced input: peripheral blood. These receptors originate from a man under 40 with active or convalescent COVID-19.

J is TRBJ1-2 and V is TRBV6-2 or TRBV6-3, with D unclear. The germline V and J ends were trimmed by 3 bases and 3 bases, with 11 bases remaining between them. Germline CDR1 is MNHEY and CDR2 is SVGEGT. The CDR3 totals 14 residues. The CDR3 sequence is CASSYSREDYGYTF. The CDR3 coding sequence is TGTGCCAGCAGTTATTCGAGGGAAGACTATGGCTACACCTTC.

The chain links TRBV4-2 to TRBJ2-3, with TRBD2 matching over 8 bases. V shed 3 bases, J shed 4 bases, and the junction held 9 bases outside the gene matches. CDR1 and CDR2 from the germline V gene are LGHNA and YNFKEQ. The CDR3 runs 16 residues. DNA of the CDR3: TGTGCCAGCAGCCAGCGGGCGGGAGGCGGCCCAGATACGCAGTATTTT. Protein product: CASSQRAGGGPDTQYF.

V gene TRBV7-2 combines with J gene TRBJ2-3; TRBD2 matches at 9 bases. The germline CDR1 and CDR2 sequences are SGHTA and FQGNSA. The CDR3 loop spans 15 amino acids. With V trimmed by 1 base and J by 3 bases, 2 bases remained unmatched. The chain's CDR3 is CASSLGAGGTDTQYF. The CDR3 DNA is TGTGCCAGCAGCTTAGGTGCGGGGGGGACAGATACGCAGTATTTT.

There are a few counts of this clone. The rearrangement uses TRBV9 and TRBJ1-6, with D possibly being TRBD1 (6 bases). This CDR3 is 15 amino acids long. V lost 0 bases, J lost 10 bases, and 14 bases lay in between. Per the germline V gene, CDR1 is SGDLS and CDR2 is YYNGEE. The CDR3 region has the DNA TGTGCCAGCAGCGTAGGACTACAGGGTCCCTCACCCCTCCACTTT. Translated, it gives CASSVGLQGPSPLHF.

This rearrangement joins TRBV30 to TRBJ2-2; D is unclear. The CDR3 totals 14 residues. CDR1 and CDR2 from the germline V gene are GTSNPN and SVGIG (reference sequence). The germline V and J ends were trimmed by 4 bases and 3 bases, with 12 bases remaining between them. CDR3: CAWIRRRDTGELFF. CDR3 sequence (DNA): TGTGCCTGGATCCGACGTCGGGACACCGGGGAGCTGTTTTTT.

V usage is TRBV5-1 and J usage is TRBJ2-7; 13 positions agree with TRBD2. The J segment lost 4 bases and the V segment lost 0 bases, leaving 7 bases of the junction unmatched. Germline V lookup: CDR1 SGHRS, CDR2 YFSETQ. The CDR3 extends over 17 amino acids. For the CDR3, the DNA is TGCGCCAGCAGCTTGGGGCAGGGGGGACTAGCGGGATACGAGCAGTACTTC. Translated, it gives CASSLGQGGLAGYEQYF.

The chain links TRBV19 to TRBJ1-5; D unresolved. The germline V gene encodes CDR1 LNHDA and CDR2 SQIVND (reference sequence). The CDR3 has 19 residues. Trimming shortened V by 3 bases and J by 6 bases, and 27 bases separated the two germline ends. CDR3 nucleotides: TGTGCCAGTAGTATTTATTCGGTGAACAGATTCCTTCCCATTCAGCCCCAGCATTTT. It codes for CASSIYSVNRFLPIQPQHF.

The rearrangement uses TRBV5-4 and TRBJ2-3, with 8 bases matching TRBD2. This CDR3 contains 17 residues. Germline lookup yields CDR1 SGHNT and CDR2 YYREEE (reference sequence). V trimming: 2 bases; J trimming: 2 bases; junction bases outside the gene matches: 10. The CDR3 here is CASSFGLAGGNTDTQYF. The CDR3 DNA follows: TGTGCCAGCAGCTTCGGTCTTGCGGGGGGAAACACAGATACGCAGTATTTT.

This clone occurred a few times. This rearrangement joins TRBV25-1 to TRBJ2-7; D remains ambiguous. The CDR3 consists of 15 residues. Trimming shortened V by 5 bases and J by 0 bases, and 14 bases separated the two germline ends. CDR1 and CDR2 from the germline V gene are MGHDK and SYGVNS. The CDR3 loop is CASSYPKGGSYEQYF. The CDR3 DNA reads TGTGCCAGCAGTTACCCTAAAGGCGGCTCCTACGAGCAGTACTTC.

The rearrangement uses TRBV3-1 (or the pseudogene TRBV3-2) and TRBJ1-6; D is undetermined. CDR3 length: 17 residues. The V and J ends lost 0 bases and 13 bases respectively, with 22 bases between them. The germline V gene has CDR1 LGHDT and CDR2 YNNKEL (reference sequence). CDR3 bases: TGTGCCAGCAGCCAAGATGGAGATCGGGAGCCATTGAAGCCCCTCCACTTT. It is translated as CASSQDGDREPLKPLHF.

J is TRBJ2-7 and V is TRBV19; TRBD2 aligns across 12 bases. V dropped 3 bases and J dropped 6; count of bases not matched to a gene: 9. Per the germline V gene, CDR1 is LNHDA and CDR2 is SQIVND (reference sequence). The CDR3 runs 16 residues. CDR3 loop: CASSIVASGRAAEQYF. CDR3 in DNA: TGTGCCAGTAGTATTGTGGCTAGCGGGAGGGCCGCCGAGCAGTACTTC.

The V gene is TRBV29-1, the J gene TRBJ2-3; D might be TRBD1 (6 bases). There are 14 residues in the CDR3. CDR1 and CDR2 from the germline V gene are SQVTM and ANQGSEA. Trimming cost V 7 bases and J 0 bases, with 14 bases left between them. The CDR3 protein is CSALPGTSTDTQYF. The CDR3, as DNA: TGCAGCGCCCTCCCCGGGACAAGCACAGATACGCAGTATTTT.

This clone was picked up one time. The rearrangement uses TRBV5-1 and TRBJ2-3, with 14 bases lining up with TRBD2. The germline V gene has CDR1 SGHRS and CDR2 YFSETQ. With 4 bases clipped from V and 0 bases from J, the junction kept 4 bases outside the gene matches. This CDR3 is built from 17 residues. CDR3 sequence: CASSPRTSGGSTDTQYF. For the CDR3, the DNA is TGCGCCAGCAGCCCCCGGACTAGCGGGGGGAGCACAGATACGCAGTATTTT.

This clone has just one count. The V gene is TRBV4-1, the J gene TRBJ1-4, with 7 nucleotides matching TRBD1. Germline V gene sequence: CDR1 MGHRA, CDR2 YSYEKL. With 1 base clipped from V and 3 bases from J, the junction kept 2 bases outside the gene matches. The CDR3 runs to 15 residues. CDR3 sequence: CASSQAGGANEKLFF. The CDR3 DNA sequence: TGCGCCAGCAGCCAAGCAGGGGGAGCTAATGAAAAACTGTTTTTT.

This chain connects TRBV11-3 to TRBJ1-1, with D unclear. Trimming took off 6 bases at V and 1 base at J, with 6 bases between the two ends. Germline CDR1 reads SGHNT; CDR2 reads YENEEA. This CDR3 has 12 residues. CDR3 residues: CASSRANTEAFF. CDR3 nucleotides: TGTGCCAGCAGTCGAGCGAACACTGAAGCTTTCTTT.

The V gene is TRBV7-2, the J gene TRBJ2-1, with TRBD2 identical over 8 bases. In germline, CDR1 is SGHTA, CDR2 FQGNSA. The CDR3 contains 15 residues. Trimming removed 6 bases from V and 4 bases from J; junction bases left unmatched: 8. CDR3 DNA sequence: TGTGCCAGCAGACCTCTAGCGGGTGGATACAATGAGCAGTTCTTC. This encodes CASRPLAGGYNEQFF.

In DNA, the CDR3 is TGTGCCACCAGTGATCGGGACAGGGGCAATGAGCAGTTCTTC. It yields the protein CATSDRDRGNEQFF. The V gene is TRBV24-1, the J gene TRBJ2-1; 10 bases match TRBD1. J gave up 6 bases and V 3 bases, and 1 base lay outside the gene matches. The germline V gene has CDR1 KGHDR and CDR2 SFDVKD. The CDR3 has 14 residues.

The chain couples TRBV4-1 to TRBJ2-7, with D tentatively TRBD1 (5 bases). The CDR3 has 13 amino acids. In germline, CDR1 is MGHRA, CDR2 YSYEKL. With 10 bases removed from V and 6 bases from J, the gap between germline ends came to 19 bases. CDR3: CAIKTGRVGEQYF. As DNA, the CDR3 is TGCGCCATCAAAACCGGCAGGGTAGGCGAGCAGTACTTC.

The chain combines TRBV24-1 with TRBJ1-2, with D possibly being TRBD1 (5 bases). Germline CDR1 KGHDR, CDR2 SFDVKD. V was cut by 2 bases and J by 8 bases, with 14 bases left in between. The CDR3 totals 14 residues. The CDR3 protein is CATSDWGQNRGYTF. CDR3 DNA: TGTGCCACCAGTGATTGGGGCCAGAATAGGGGCTACACCTTC.

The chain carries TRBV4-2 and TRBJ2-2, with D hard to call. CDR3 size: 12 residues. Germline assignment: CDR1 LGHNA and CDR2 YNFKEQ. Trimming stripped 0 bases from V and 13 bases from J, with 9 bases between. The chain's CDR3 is CASSQEASGLFF. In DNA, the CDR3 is TGTGCCAGCAGCCAAGAAGCTTCGGGGCTGTTTTTT.

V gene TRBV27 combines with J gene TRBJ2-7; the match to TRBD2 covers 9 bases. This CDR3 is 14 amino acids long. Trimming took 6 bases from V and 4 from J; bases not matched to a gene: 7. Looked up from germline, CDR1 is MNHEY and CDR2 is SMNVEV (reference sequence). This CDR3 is CASRRLAEGYEQYF. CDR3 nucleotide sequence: TGTGCCAGCAGGCGACTAGCGGAGGGTTACGAGCAGTACTTC.

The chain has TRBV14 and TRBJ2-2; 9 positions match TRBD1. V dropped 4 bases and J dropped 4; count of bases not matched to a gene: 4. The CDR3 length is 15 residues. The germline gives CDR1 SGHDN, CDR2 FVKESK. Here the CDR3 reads CASSRTGVRTGELFF. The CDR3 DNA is TGTGCCAGCAGCCGGACAGGGGTTCGCACCGGGGAGCTGTTTTTT.

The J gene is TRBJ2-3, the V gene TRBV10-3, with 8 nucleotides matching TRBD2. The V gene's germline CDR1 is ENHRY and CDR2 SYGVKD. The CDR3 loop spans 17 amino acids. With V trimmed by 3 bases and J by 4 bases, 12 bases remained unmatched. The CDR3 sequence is CAISDPSAGAGADTQYF. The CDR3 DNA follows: TGTGCCATCAGTGACCCATCAGCGGGAGCTGGGGCAGATACGCAGTATTTT.

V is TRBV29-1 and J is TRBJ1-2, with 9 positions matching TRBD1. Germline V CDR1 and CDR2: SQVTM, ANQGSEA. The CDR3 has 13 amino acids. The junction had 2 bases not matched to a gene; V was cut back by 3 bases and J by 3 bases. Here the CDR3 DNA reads TGCAGCGTTGAGCGACAGGGGGACTATGGCTACACCTTC. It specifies CSVERQGDYGYTF. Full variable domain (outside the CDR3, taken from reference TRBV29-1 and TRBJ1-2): SAVISQKPSRDICQRGTSLTIQCQVDSQVTMMFWYRQQPGQSLTLIATANQGSEATYESGFVIDKFPISRPNLTFSTLTVSNMSPEDSSIYLCSVERQGDYGYTFGSGTRLTVV.

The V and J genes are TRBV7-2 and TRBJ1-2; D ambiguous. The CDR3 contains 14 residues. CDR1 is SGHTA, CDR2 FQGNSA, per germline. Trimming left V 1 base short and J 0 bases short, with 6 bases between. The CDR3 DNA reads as TGTGCCAGCAGCTTAGATCCAACTAACTATGGCTACACCTTC. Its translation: CASSLDPTNYGYTF.